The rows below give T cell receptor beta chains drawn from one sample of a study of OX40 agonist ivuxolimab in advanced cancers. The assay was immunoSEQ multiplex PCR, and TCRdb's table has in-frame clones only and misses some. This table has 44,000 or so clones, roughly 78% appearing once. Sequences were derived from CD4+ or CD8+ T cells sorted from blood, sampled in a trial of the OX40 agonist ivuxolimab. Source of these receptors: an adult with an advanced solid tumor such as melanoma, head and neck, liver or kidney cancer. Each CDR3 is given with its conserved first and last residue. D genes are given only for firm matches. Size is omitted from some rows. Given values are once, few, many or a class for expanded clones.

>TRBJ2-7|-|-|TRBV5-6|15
CASSSYPGLPYEQYF
TGTGCCAGCAGCTCCTATCCGGGACTTCCCTACGAGCAGTACTTC
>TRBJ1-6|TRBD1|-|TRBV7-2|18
CASSGRSGGGPYNSPLHF
TGTGCCAGCAGCGGACGCTCGGGAGGGGGCCCCTATAATTCACCCCTCCACTTT
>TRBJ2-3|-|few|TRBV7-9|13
CASSTQGSDTQYF
TGTGCCAGCAGCACACAAGGTTCAGATACGCAGTATTTT
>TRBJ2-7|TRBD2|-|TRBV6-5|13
CASRSGASYEQYF
TGTGCCAGCAGGAGCGGGGCCTCCTACGAGCAGTACTTC
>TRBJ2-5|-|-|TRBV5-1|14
CASSLVGKVKTQYF
TGCGCCAGCAGCTTGGTTGGGAAGGTGAAGACCCAGTACTTC
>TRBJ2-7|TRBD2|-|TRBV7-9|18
CASSLARKRELAAYEQYF
TGTGCCAGCAGCTTAGCGAGAAAACGTGAACTAGCGGCCTACGAGCAGTACTTC
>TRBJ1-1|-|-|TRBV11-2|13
CASSVQANTEAFF
TGTGCCAGCAGCGTCCAGGCGAACACTGAAGCTTTCTTT
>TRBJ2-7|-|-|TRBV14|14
CASSQDPLPYEQYF
TGTGCCAGCAGCCAAGACCCCCTTCCCTACGAGCAGTACTTC
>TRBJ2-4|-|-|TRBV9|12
CASSSLLGIQYF
TGTGCCAGCAGCTCACTACTGGGGATTCAGTACTTC
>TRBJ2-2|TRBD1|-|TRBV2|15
CASSPGQGITGELFF
TGTGCCAGCAGTCCGGGACAGGGGATAACCGGGGAGCTGTTTTTT